This T cell receptor (beta chain) was sequenced for a study of T cells in Graves' hyperthyroidism and ophthalmopathy. J lost 5 bases, V lost 4 bases, and 15 bases had no gene match. CDR1 is LGHDT and CDR2 is YNNKEL in the germline V gene (reference sequence). This CDR3 comprises 18 residues. The CDR3 regions of TCR beta were amplified from RNA transcripts. HTBI primers were employed in a first-round RT-PCR of the TCR CDR3. TCRdb independently ran MiXCR on the multiplex PCR reads; one entry per CDR3 protein. The repertoire holds about 570,000 distinct CDR3 sequences, with 14% as singletons. The sample holds many counts of this clonotype. Its antigen is not identified. Points from the study as a whole: Ophthalmopathy cases were set apart from stable hyperthyroidism by a 13 V-J model. The model forecast ophthalmopathy, anticipating it by a median about 7 months before onset.

Over 18 months, lack of ophthalmopathy progression marked Graves' hyperthyroidism as stable. Those patients with uncontrolled infection, other autoimmune disease, pregnancy or lactation were excluded. The chain carries TRBV3-1 and TRBJ2-2, with TRBD1 identical over 8 bases. This clonotype originated in a woman aged 40-49 years with Graves' hyperthyroidism. Sequenced sample: blood. The CDR3 region has the DNA TGTGCCAGCAGCCTCGACCCGGGGACAGGAGACTTTACCGGGGAGCTGTTTTTT. Its translation is CASSLDPGTGDFTGELFF. The full variable domain, in which reference TRBV3-1 and TRBJ2-2 provide the parts outside the CDR3, is DTAVSQTPKYLVTQMGNDKSIKCEQNLGHDTMYWYKQDSKKFLKIMFSYNNKELIINETVPNRFSPKSPDKAHLNLHINSLELGDSAVYFCASSLDPGTGDFTGELFFGEGSRLTVL.